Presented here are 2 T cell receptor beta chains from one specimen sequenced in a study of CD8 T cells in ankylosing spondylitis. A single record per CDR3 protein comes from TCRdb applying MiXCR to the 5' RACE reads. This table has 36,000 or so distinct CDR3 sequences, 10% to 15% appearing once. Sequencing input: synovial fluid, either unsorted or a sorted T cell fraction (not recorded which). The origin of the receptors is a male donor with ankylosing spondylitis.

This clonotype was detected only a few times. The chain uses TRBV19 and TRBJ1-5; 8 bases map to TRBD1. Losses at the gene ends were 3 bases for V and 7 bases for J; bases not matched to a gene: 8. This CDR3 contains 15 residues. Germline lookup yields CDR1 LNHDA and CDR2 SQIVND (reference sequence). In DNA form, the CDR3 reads TGTGCCAGTAGTATCGGACGACAGGGGCGCCAGCCCCAGCATTTT. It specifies CASSIGRQGRQPQHF.

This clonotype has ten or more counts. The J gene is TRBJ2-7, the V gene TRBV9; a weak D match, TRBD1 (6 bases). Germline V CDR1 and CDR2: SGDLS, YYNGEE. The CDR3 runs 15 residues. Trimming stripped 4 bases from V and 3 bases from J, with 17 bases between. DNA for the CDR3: TGTGCCAGCAGCCCATGGGAACAGGGCAGCTACGAGCAGTACTTC. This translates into CASSPWEQGSYEQYF.